The entry below describes one T cell receptor (beta chain). Its binding antigen is unknown. No qualities accompany the bases; no much larger clone lies one base away. This entry belongs to a study of T cell responses to AZD1222 COVID-19 vaccine (dated by TCRdb to about 2021). General notes on the study: A total of about 230 trial participants underwent TCR sequencing, of whom 207 received two doses of AZD1222 and 26 received two doses of the MenACWY control vaccine. Enrollment into the trials was organized by age into subgroups of 18-55, 56-69 and 70-plus years, and those subgroups contained approximately 160, 26 and 62 TCR-sequenced participants, respectively.

The CDR3 regions of human TCRbeta chains were subjected to immunosequencing. Concerning the study's data processing: TCRs in the repertoires were matched against a reference library of SARS-CoV-2-specific TCRs that had been generated with the MIRA antigen-specificity platform. Breadth was defined as the fraction of unique TCRs that were SARS-CoV-2-associated. Depth was defined as the fraction of total T cells that were SARS-CoV-2-associated. Each spike-specific TCR was assigned to its reactive spike region and to a CD4 or CD8 class using the MIRA data. Log10-transformed breadth and depth values were compared by one-way ANOVA with Sidak's multiple comparisons tests. TCRdb retrieved this table from immuneACCESS and kept in-frame rearrangements only. Not all clones are present; in checked studies, unresolved V genes account for under half, and no reason is known for the remainder. V and J calls and clone size are given by that table; D and trimming were obtained from the DNA. This sample has approximately 220,000 clones in its table, and about 92% of those were observed once. Clones ranked in the top ten supply around 1% of the sample.

The study at large found these results: Conclusions about previously exposed vaccinees are limited because only five to seven AZD1222 recipients were SARS-CoV-2 seropositive at baseline. Most participants were white British and females outnumbered males, and the authors suggested that clonal diversity may have been underestimated. The 56-69-year group was small, and its depth increase did not reach significance, likely because of low power. The whole spike protein was spanned by vaccine-associated CD4 TCRs, and dominant responses were seen in regions 160-218 and 743-854. Epitopes outside the regions mutated in the B.1.351 and B.1.1.7 variants were reportedly recognized by nearly half of the unique spike-specific TCRs. No day 14 peak-response samples were available, so repertoires were characterized only after the peak T cell response. After two AZD1222 doses, spike-specific TCR breadth and depth were significantly higher than at day 0 and than in MenACWY recipients.

CDR1 and CDR2 are read off the germline V gene as SGHAT and FQNNGV. The CDR3 runs 13 amino acids, cysteine and phenylalanine included. CDR3 DNA only is kept here, 39 bases in frame from base 1. V loses 10 bases at its end and J loses 5 bases; junction bases beyond the gene matches: 10. In light of the paper, this sample's time point label describes: baseline before first vaccination. The treatment or condition label on this specimen signifies: meningococcal conjugate vaccine given as trial control. Samples from vaccinated people were obtained from the UK trials COV001 and COV002, which included a single-blind randomized controlled phase 2/3 trial of AZD1222 (ChAdOx1 nCoV-19) in healthy adults. For TCRbeta chain sequencing, PBMC samples from trial participants were taken at day 0 and at day 28 after the second dose.

The source of this sequence is an adult in good health. Here the chain combines TRBV11-2 and TRBJ1-1; a stretch of 7 junction bases matches TRBD1. This specimen was peripheral blood, taken on day 0 of MenACWY control vaccination. The bases are TGTGCCACTGTACAGGGGTTGGGTACTGAAGCTTTCTTT. It specifies CATVQGLGTEAFF.